The T cell receptor beta chain under discussion was sequenced for a study of blood T cell repertoires in COVID-19. The CDR3 loop spans 15 amino acids. Trimming stripped 0 bases from V and 5 bases from J, with 10 bases between. CDR1 and CDR2 (germline): MNHEY, SVGEGT. Sequencing used immunoSEQ multiplex PCR; TCRdb keeps in-frame clones, though not all of them. The sample has roughly 170,000 clones; around four fifths are singletons. The source material was PBMCs or T cells enriched from blood (not recorded which). This chain uses TRBV6-2 or TRBV6-3 with TRBJ1-4; tentatively, D is TRBD1 (5 bases). The TCR was taken from a woman aged 45-65 years in a cohort exposed to, infected with or recovered from COVID-19 (not recorded which). CDR3 DNA sequence: TGTGCCAGCAGTTACTCGACAGAGCTAAATGAAAAACTGTTTTTT. It translates to CASSYSTELNEKLFF.